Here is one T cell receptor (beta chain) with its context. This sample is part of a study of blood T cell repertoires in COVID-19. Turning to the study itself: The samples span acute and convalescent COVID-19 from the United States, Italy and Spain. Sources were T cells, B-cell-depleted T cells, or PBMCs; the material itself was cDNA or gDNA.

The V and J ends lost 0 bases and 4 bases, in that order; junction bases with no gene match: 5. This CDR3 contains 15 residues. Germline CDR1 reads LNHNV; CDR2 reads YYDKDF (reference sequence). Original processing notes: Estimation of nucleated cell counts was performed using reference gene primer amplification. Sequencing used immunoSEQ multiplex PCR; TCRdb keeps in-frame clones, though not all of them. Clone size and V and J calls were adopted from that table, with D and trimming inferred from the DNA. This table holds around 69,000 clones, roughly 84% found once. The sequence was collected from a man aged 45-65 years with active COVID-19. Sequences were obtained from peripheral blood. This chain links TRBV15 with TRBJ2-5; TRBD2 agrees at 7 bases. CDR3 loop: CATSRDRSSGETQYF. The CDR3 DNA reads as TGTGCCACCAGCAGAGATCGATCTAGCGGAGAGACCCAGTACTTC. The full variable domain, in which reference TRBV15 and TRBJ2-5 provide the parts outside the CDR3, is DAMVIQNPRYQVTQFGKPVTLSCSQTLNHNVMYWYQQKSSQAPKLLFHYYDKDFNNEADTPDNFQSRRPNTSFCFLDIRSPGLGDTAMYLCATSRDRSSGETQYFGPGTRLLVL.